The 8 T cell receptor beta chains presented below share a single source sample, sequenced in a study of blood T cell repertoires in COVID-19. Method: immunoSEQ multiplex PCR; TCRdb's copy keeps in-frame clones and lacks some. The sample holds about 320,000 clones, about 92% seen once. The sequenced material came from PBMCs or T cells enriched from blood (not recorded which). These receptors were obtained from a man between 60 and 70 years old who had recovered from COVID-19.

The chain couples TRBV4-1 to TRBJ2-7, with 7 bases aligning to TRBD2. The CDR3 sequence is 15 residues long. CDR1 and CDR2 from the germline V gene are MGHRA and YSYEKL. J lost 2 bases, V lost 4 bases, and 8 bases had no gene match. CDR3 bases: TGCGCCAGCAGCCCAAAGAGCGGGGCTGCCTACGAGCAGTACTTC. Translating gives CASSPKSGAAYEQYF.

The V gene is TRBV4-1, the J gene TRBJ2-7; TRBD2 agrees at 12 bases. Trimming at V came to 0 bases and at J to 2 bases, leaving 11 bases not matched to a gene. CDR1 is MGHRA and CDR2 is YSYEKL in the germline V gene. This CDR3 contains 19 residues. The CDR3 DNA follows: TGCGCCAGCAGCCAAGATCTACCCCTAGCGGGGGGGACCCCCTACGAGCAGTACTTC. Translation gives CASSQDLPLAGGTPYEQYF.

This rearrangement joins TRBV6-5 to TRBJ1-1; 8 positions match TRBD1. The V gene's germline CDR1 is MNHEY and CDR2 SVGAGI. The CDR3 consists of 14 residues. Trimming took 5 bases from V and 8 from J; bases not matched to a gene: 10. Here the CDR3 DNA reads TGTGCCAGCAGTACCTGGACAGGGTCGGCGGAAGCTTTCTTT. This sequence encodes CASSTWTGSAEAFF.

This clone appeared a few times. At one boundary the junction diverges from the germline segment, which might be a read error. The chain links TRBV16 to TRBJ2-5; TRBD1 is a possible D gene (6 bases). Germline V gives CDR1 KGHSY, CDR2 FQNENV. The CDR3 covers 14 residues. CDR3 bases: TGTGCCAGCAGCCAATTTCGGGGACAAGGGACCCAGTACTTC. Amino acid sequence: CASSQFRGQGTQYF.

V and J are TRBV9 and TRBJ2-1; 7 nucleotides agree with TRBD2. Trimming cost V 4 bases and J 3 bases; bases outside gene matches: 16. The CDR3 runs to 18 residues. Germline CDR1 and CDR2: SGDLS and YYNGEE. The CDR3 region is CASSQTFGAGPYYNEQFF. CDR3 bases: TGTGCCAGCAGCCAAACGTTCGGAGCGGGGCCTTACTACAATGAGCAGTTCTTC.

The rearrangement joins TRBV9 to TRBJ1-3; D gene uncertain. CDR1 is SGDLS, CDR2 YYNGEE, per germline. V was pared by 0 bases and J by 4 bases, with 11 bases between. This CDR3 comprises 15 residues. CDR3 sequence (DNA): TGTGCCAGCAGCGTAGTATCCGGGTTCGGAAACACCATATATTTT. It translates to CASSVVSGFGNTIYF.

This chain links TRBV7-9 with TRBJ2-5; a possible D gene is TRBD2 (6 bases). The CDR3 runs to 16 residues. V was trimmed by 3 bases and J by 7 bases, leaving 21 bases between them. Germline V gene lookup returns CDR1 SEHNR and CDR2 FQNEAQ (reference sequence). DNA of the CDR3: TGTGCCAGCAGCTTTTCTCCGCAGCGGGTTGGTGTGACCCAGTACTTC. It specifies CASSFSPQRVGVTQYF.

The V call is TRBV11-3, the J call TRBJ2-1; 10 positions match TRBD2. The germline V gene encodes CDR1 SGHNT and CDR2 YENEEA. The CDR3 loop spans 16 amino acids. The junction had 9 bases not matched to a gene; V was cut back by 6 bases and J by 4 bases. Here the CDR3 reads CASRPYSGRSYNEQFF. The CDR3, as DNA: TGTGCCAGCAGACCCTATAGCGGGAGGTCTTACAATGAGCAGTTCTTC.